This T cell receptor beta chain was observed in a study of blood T cell repertoires in COVID-19. Study at large: COVID-19 samples from acute and convalescent phases originated in the United States, Italy and Spain. T cells, B-cell-depleted T cells, or PBMCs supplied cDNA or gDNA.

Looked up from germline, CDR1 is GTSNPN and CDR2 is SVGIG (reference sequence). This CDR3 contains 17 residues. V dropped 1 base and J dropped 4; count of bases not matched to a gene: 10. In the original analysis: Reference gene primer amplification gave estimated nucleated cell counts. Method: immunoSEQ multiplex PCR; TCRdb's copy keeps in-frame clones and lacks some. That table furnishes V, J and clone size, whereas the DNA furnished D and trimming. The data show 140,000 to 150,000 clones, 60% to 80% seen once. Specimen: peripheral blood. The rearrangement uses TRBV30 and TRBJ2-6; the match to TRBD2 covers 7 bases. The sequence came from a man between 45 and 60 years old with active or convalescent COVID-19. CDR3 coding DNA: TGTGCCTGGAGTGCAGGCCCCGGGGGGTGGGGGGCCAACGTCCTGACTTTC. Translated, it gives CAWSAGPGGWGANVLTF.